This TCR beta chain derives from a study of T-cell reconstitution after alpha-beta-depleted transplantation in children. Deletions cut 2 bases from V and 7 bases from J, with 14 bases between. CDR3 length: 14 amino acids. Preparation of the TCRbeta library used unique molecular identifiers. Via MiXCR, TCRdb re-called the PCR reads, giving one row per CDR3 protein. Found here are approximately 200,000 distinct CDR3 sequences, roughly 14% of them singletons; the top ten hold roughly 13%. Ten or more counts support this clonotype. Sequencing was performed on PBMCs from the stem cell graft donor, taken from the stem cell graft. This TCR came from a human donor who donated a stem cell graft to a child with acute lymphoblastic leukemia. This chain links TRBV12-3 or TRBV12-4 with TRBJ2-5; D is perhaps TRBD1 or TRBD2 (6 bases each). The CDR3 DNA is TGTGCCAGCAGTTTATCCCCGGGGGCGGTGACCCAGTACTTC. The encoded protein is CASSLSPGAVTQYF.